These 7 T cell receptor beta chains share one sample of origin, sequenced in a study of response to subunit inactivated influenza vaccine. TCRdb fed the RT-PCR reads into MiXCR, producing one record per CDR3 protein. The sample has 700,000 to 900,000 distinct CDR3 sequences, around 21% seen once. Sample: PBMCs from blood, taken roughly 5 days after vaccination. The receptor set was obtained from a man aged 50 or older who received an inactivated influenza vaccine.

This clonotype was recorded a few times. This chain connects TRBV20-1 to TRBJ2-5; 9 positions agree with TRBD1. Germline V gene lookup returns CDR1 DFQATT and CDR2 SNEGSKA (reference sequence). J lost 7 bases, V lost 6 bases, and 15 bases had no gene match. The CDR3 spans 15 residues. The DNA for the CDR3 is TGCAGTGCAGAACCAAGGACAGGGGCCTACGGGACCCAGTACTTC. Its translation is CSAEPRTGAYGTQYF.

This chain links TRBV6-2 or TRBV6-3 with TRBJ1-6; perhaps TRBD1 as D (6 bases). Looked up from germline, CDR1 is MNHEY and CDR2 is SVGEGT. This CDR3 is 15 amino acids long. V lost 5 bases to trimming and J lost 7 bases, with 15 bases between them. CDR3 protein: CASSRQGRGNSPLHF. CDR3 nucleotide sequence: TGTGCCAGCAGTCGCCAGGGGAGAGGAAATTCACCCCTCCACTTT.

V gene TRBV10-2 combines with J gene TRBJ2-2, with a weak D call TRBD2 (6 bases). Trimming left V 4 bases short and J 4 bases short, with 10 bases between. Germline V gene lookup returns CDR1 WSHSY and CDR2 SAAADI. The CDR3 spans 14 residues. The CDR3, as DNA: TGCGCCAGCAGTGTCGGGACTGCCACCGGGGAGCTGTTTTTT. Amino acids: CASSVGTATGELFF.

This clonotype appeared a few times. The rearrangement uses TRBV4-1 and TRBJ1-2; TRBD1 is a possible D gene (5 bases). Germline assignment: CDR1 MGHRA and CDR2 YSYEKL. V was shortened by 2 bases and J by 0 bases, with 13 bases between the two germline ends. CDR3 length equals 16 residues. CDR3 protein: CASSQPGRGANYGYTF. In DNA form, the CDR3 reads TGCGCCAGCAGCCAACCGGGACGGGGAGCTAACTATGGCTACACCTTC.

Comment on this clonotype: An end of the junction differs from the germline gene, which may be a read error. The chain combines TRBV5-6 with TRBJ2-1; D is possibly TRBD1 or TRBD2 (5 bases each). From germline, CDR1 is SGHDT and CDR2 YYEEEE. The CDR3 is 11 amino acids. CDR3 amino acids: CASSLGTGQVF. As DNA, the CDR3 is TGTGCCAGCAGCTTAGGGACCGGGCAGGTCTTC.

A few counts support this clonotype. The rearrangement joins TRBV20-1 to TRBJ1-4; possibly TRBD1 for D (5 bases). Germline V gives CDR1 DFQATT, CDR2 SNEGSKA (reference sequence). V shed 6 bases and J shed 5 bases, with 16 bases lying between them. The CDR3 extends over 14 amino acids. As DNA, the CDR3 is TGCAGTGCCGTTGTCGGGGGTGGGAATGAAAAACTGTTTTTT. Residues: CSAVVGGGNEKLFF.

This clonotype has a handful of counts. The V and J genes are TRBV6-5 and TRBJ2-7; D unclear. The CDR3 totals 15 residues. Trimming took off 3 bases at V and 2 bases at J, with 14 bases between the two ends. CDR1 is MNHEY, CDR2 SVGAGI, per germline. The CDR3 nucleotides are TGTGCCAGCAGTTATTACCGGGCGAACCCCTACGAGCAGTACTTC. Translated, it gives CASSYYRANPYEQYF.